The 20 T cell receptor beta chains reported below all come from one sample, sequenced in a study of blood T cell repertoires in COVID-19. Here immunoSEQ multiplex PCR was the method, and the copy in TCRdb shows in-frame clones only, minus some. The sample comprises around 99,000 clones, around nine tenths of which are singletons, and roughly 1.2% rests with the top ten. Sequences were obtained from peripheral blood. The source is a woman aged 25 to 39 with acute or convalescent COVID-19.

V gene TRBV19 combines with J gene TRBJ2-4; 10 nucleotides agree with TRBD2. The V segment lost 3 bases and the J segment 4 bases; nucleotides outside the gene matches: 3. Germline loops: CDR1 LNHDA, CDR2 SQIVND (reference sequence). The CDR3 length is 15 residues. This chain's CDR3 is CASSIATSGKNIQYF. The CDR3 bases are TGTGCCAGTAGTATCGCGACTAGCGGGAAAAACATTCAGTACTTC. The variable domain in full, with the rest retrieved from reference TRBV19 and TRBJ2-4, is DGGITQSPKYLFRKEGQNVTLSCEQNLNHDAMYWYRQDPGQGLRLIYYSQIVNDFQKGDIAEGYSVSREKKESFPLTVTSAQKNPTAFYLCASSIATSGKNIQYFGAGTRLSVL.

V and J are TRBV4-1 and TRBJ2-3; tentative D call: TRBD2 (7 bases). The CDR3 runs to 16 residues. Trimming left V 4 bases short and J 4 bases short, with 18 bases between. The germline CDR1 and CDR2 sequences are MGHRA and YSYEKL. The CDR3 here is CASSRRGAGAPDTQYF. Here the CDR3 DNA reads TGCGCCAGCAGCCGCCGGGGGGCAGGGGCCCCAGATACGCAGTATTTT.

The rearrangement links TRBV9 to TRBJ2-2, with TRBD2 matching over 10 bases. V gave up 0 bases and J gave up 9 bases; unmatched junction bases: 5. This CDR3 comprises 15 residues. Per germline, CDR1 SGDLS and CDR2 YYNGEE. CDR3 in amino acids: CASSVASGGARELFF. The CDR3 bases are TGTGCCAGCAGCGTAGCAAGCGGGGGGGCCCGGGAGCTGTTTTTT.

This sequence joins TRBV6-5 and TRBJ1-2, with D unclear. CDR1 and CDR2 (germline): MNHEY, SVGAGI. Trimming pared 5 bases from V and 5 bases from J, leaving 18 bases between. The CDR3 totals 15 residues. In DNA form, the CDR3 reads TGTGCCAGCAGTCAGCGCGGAGCCCGGGTATATGGCTACACCTTC. Encoded protein: CASSQRGARVYGYTF.

CDR3: CASSQGDITRYNSPLHF. The CDR3 coding sequence is TGCGCCAGCAGCCAAGGGGACATAACGCGTTATAATTCACCCCTCCACTTT. The chain couples TRBV4-1 to TRBJ1-6, with a possible D match to TRBD1 (6 bases). CDR3 length equals 17 residues. V was trimmed by 1 base and J by 4 bases, leaving 14 bases between them. From germline, CDR1 is MGHRA and CDR2 YSYEKL.

The rearrangement joins TRBV30 to TRBJ2-5; 7 bases agree with TRBD1. The V segment lost 8 bases and the J segment 7 bases; nucleotides outside the gene matches: 10. Germline CDR1 is GTSNPN and CDR2 is SVGIG (reference sequence). The CDR3 contains 12 residues. CDR3 in DNA: TGTGCCGAGGGGAAGGGGGCAGGGACCCAGTACTTC. This sequence encodes CAEGKGAGTQYF.

This sequence joins TRBV5-6 and TRBJ1-2; TRBD1 agrees at 7 bases. Germline values: CDR1 SGHDT, CDR2 YYEEEE. V was clipped by 0 bases and J by 0 bases; unmatched bases: 5. The CDR3 has 16 residues. DNA for the CDR3: TGTGCCAGCAGCTTGGGCGAGGGGGCCTCTAACTATGGCTACACCTTC. Its protein is CASSLGEGASNYGYTF. Supplemented by reference TRBV5-6 and TRBJ1-2, the full variable domain reads DAGVTQSPTHLIKTRGQQVTLRCSPKSGHDTVSWYQQALGQGPQFIFQYYEEEERQRGNFPDRFSGHQFPNYSSELNVNALLLGDSALYLCASSLGEGASNYGYTFGSGTRLTVV.

The chain carries TRBV16 and TRBJ1-1, with D tentatively TRBD1 (6 bases). This CDR3 is 16 amino acids long. The ends were cut back, 3 bases at V and 0 bases at J, with 14 bases in the middle. The V gene's germline CDR1 is KGHSY and CDR2 FQNENV. For the CDR3, the DNA is TGTGCCAGCAGCCACTACGGACAGACCATGAACACTGAAGCTTTCTTT. It is translated as CASSHYGQTMNTEAFF.

In its sample, this clone was seen once. The rearrangement joins TRBV2 to TRBJ1-1; D is ambiguous. The length of the CDR3 is 14 residues. Trimming shortened V by 6 bases and J by 0 bases, and 11 bases separated the two germline ends. CDR1 and CDR2 (germline): SNHLY, FYNNEI. The CDR3 DNA reads as TGTGCCAGCAGGGGCAGGAACATGAACACTGAAGCTTTCTTT. It yields the protein CASRGRNMNTEAFF.

The V and J genes are TRBV30 and TRBJ1-6; the match to TRBD1 covers 9 bases. The V gene end was trimmed by 7 bases and the J gene end by 0 bases; junction bases not matched to a gene: 16. The CDR3 runs 19 residues. The germline gives CDR1 GTSNPN, CDR2 SVGIG (reference sequence). CDR3 amino acids: CAFRPGTGFPSSYNSPLHF. The CDR3 coding sequence is TGTGCCTTCCGGCCCGGGACAGGGTTTCCAAGCTCCTATAATTCACCCCTCCACTTT. Based on the CDR3 plus reference TRBV30 and TRBJ1-6, the full variable domain is SQTIHQWPATLVQPVGSPLSLECTVEGTSNPNLYWYRQAAGRGLQLLFYSVGIGQISSEVPQNLSASRPQDRQFILSSKKLLLSDSGFYLCAFRPGTGFPSSYNSPLHFGNGTRLTVT.

The chain couples TRBV12-3 or TRBV12-4 to TRBJ2-5; D might be TRBD2 (7 bases). CDR3 length equals 13 residues. Trimming cost V 10 bases and J 5 bases, with 17 bases left between them. CDR3 amino acids: CATRGGPGETQYF. The DNA of the CDR3 is TGTGCCACCCGCGGGGGCCCGGGGGAGACCCAGTACTTC.

This chain uses TRBV14 with TRBJ2-5; TRBD2 matches at 7 bases. CDR1 is SGHDN, CDR2 FVKESK, per germline. V shed 0 bases and J 5 bases; nucleotides not matched to a gene: 12. The CDR3 sequence is 17 residues long. The CDR3 DNA sequence: TGTGCCAGCAGCCAAGATTTGGTGGGAGGGCCCTGGGAGACCCAGTACTTC. It encodes CASSQDLVGGPWETQYF.

This chain links TRBV24-1 with TRBJ2-2, with TRBD1 as a possible D gene (6 bases). Trimming cost V 5 bases and J 6 bases, with 9 bases left between them. In germline, CDR1 is KGHDR, CDR2 SFDVKD. This CDR3 has 13 amino acids. For the CDR3, the DNA is TGTGCCACCAGTGCAGGGGTTTCCGGGGAGCTGTTTTTT. Its protein product is CATSAGVSGELFF.

The chain is built from TRBV2 and TRBJ1-5; 9 bases fit TRBD1. Germline CDR1 is SNHLY and CDR2 is FYNNEI. V shed 6 bases and J 9 bases; nucleotides not matched to a gene: 9. CDR3 length equals 14 residues. The CDR3 loop reads CASRSRDRVWPQHF. The CDR3 DNA follows: TGTGCCAGCAGATCCCGGGACAGGGTCTGGCCCCAGCATTTT.

The gene calls are TRBV28 and TRBJ2-7; D is unresolved. Germline loops: CDR1 MDHEN, CDR2 SYDVKM. The CDR3 sequence is 13 residues long. With 5 bases removed from V and 3 bases from J, the gap between germline ends came to 11 bases. The CDR3 spells CASSTSDFYEQYF. In DNA, the CDR3 is TGTGCCAGCAGTACTTCCGACTTCTACGAGCAGTACTTC.

The chain employs TRBV7-9 and TRBJ2-2, with TRBD1 matching over 7 bases. The CDR3 contains 16 residues. CDR1 SEHNR and CDR2 FQNEAQ come from the germline V gene (reference sequence). V shed 5 bases, J shed 6 bases, and the junction held 12 bases outside the gene matches. The CDR3 nucleotides are TGTGCCAGCAGCCCCCCCAGACAGGGTGTTGCCGGGGAGCTGTTTTTT. The encoded protein is CASSPPRQGVAGELFF.

In DNA, the CDR3 is TGTGCCAGCTCAGACCGACAGGGGGCGCGTGGCTACACCTTC. It yields the protein CASSDRQGARGYTF. The rearrangement uses TRBV18 and TRBJ1-2; 10 bases align to TRBD1. CDR1 is KGHSH and CDR2 is LQKENI in the germline V gene. J was trimmed by 7 bases and V by 5 bases; bases with no gene match: 7. This CDR3 has 14 residues.

The J gene is TRBJ1-3, the V gene TRBV19; perhaps TRBD1 as D (5 bases). This CDR3 has 15 residues. CDR1 and CDR2 (germline): LNHDA, SQIVND (reference sequence). V was shortened by 5 bases and J by 3 bases, with 14 bases between the two germline ends. The CDR3 region is CASSSSRANGNTIYF. In DNA, the CDR3 is TGTGCCAGTAGTTCCTCCAGGGCTAATGGAAACACCATATATTTT.

The chain employs TRBV11-3 and TRBJ2-7; D remains ambiguous. Trimming took off 2 bases at V and 0 bases at J, with 5 bases between the two ends. Germline V gene sequence: CDR1 SGHNT, CDR2 YENEEA. The CDR3 sequence is 13 residues long. The CDR3 protein is CASSLKLSYEQYF. Here the CDR3 DNA reads TGTGCCAGCAGCTTAAAGCTCTCCTACGAGCAGTACTTC.

The rearrangement links TRBV5-4 to TRBJ2-5; 8 bases line up with TRBD2. In germline, CDR1 is SGHNT, CDR2 YYREEE (reference sequence). The CDR3 is made up of 15 amino acids. The junction had 9 bases not matched to a gene; V was cut back by 4 bases and J by 4 bases. CDR3 residues: CASSPREGRIETQYF. The CDR3 DNA is TGTGCCAGCAGCCCCCGGGAGGGGCGGATAGAGACCCAGTACTTC. Combining the CDR3 with reference TRBV5-4 and TRBJ2-5 gives the whole variable domain ETGVTQSPTHLIKTRGQQVTLRCSSQSGHNTVSWYQQALGQGPQFIFQYYREEENGRGNFPPRFSGLQFPNYSSELNVNALELDDSALYLCASSPREGRIETQYFGPGTRLLVL.